This record concerns one TCR beta chain sequence. The record originates from a study of monozygotic twins with inflammatory bowel disease. TCRdb re-called the 5' RACE reads; one entry per CDR3 protein, DNA not given. This table lists roughly 160,000 distinct CDR3 sequences. The TCR originated in a human donor with ulcerative colitis or Crohn's disease, or a healthy co-twin of an affected twin (not recorded which). Sequencing was performed on blood.

CDR3 amino acids: CSARQGPYGYTF. The J gene is TRBJ1-2, the V gene TRBV20-1; TCRdb's D gene call, TRBD1, goes unchecked for lack of DNA. Germline CDR1 DFQATT, CDR2 SNEGSKA (reference sequence). CDR3 length: 12 residues.